This TCR beta chain was recorded in a study of cytomegalovirus exposure and HLA in healthy donors. Study observations and caveats: Later analysis showed most CMV-associated TCR beta chains appearing HLA-restricted. A prior analysis recorded that most TCR beta V segments were productive about 87% or about 30% of the time. High sensitivity and specificity were reportedly achieved when the classifier diagnosed cytomegalovirus status. Common viral pathogens seemed, in a later analysis, to connect with several of the most significant clusters.

About this clone: Its specificity is unknown.

13 Jbeta primers and 60 Vbeta primers were used for the PCR. The protocol was immunoSEQ multiplex PCR, while the TCRdb copy is restricted to in-frame clones and leaves out a portion. The table records 70,000 to 95,000 clones, about four fifths of them present only once. V trimming: 6 bases; J trimming: 7 bases; junction bases outside the gene matches: 10. CDR1 and CDR2 from the germline V gene are MDHEN and SYDVKM. The CDR3 is 14 amino acids. The source material was PBMCs. The receptor comes from a woman in her 30s in good health and CMV-seronegative. The chain recombines TRBV28 with TRBJ1-2; 8 bases are shared with TRBD1. CDR3 in DNA: TGTGCCAGCAGCCCCGGACAGGGAGTCTTTGGCTACACCTTC. It encodes CASSPGQGVFGYTF.